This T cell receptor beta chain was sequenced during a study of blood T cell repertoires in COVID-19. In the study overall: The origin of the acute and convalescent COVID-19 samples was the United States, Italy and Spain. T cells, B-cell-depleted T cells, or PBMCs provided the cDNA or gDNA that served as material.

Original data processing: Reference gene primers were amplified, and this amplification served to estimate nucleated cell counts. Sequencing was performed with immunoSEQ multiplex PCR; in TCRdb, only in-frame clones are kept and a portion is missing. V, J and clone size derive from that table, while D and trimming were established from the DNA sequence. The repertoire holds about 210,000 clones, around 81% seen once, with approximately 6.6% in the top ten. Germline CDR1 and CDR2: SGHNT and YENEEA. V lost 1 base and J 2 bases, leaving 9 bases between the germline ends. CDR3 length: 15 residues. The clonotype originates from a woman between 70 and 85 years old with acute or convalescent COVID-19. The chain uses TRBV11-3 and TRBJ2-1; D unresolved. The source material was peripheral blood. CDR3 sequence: CASSLGSSAYNEQFF. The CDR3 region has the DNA TGTGCCAGCAGCTTAGGTAGTTCCGCCTACAATGAGCAGTTCTTC. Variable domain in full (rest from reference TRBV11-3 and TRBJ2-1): EAGVVQSPRYKIIEKKQPVAFWCNPISGHNTLYWYLQNLGQGPELLIRYENEEAVDDSQLPKDRFSAERLKGVDSTLKIQPAELGDSAVYLCASSLGSSAYNEQFFGPGTRLTVL.